This section outlines one T cell receptor beta chain sequence together with its context. This sequence is one base from a far larger clone and is likely a read error. TCR beta libraries were built with iRepertoire HTBI primers and Arm-PCR of CDR3 regions. One entry per CDR3 protein results from TCRdb running MiXCR on the multiplex PCR reads. The sample yields some 200,000 distinct CDR3 sequences, 15% to 20% seen once. This specimen belongs to a study of regulatory T cells in long-lasting Graves disease. The CDR3 covers 13 residues. V dropped 3 bases and J dropped 2 bases, with 7 bases sitting between them. Time point given: newly diagnosed GD, antithyroid drugs for less than 3 months. Generation of the TCR library employed RNA extracted from PBMCs. These data also formed part of another study, on T cells in Graves' hyperthyroidism and ophthalmopathy.

The rearrangement uses TRBV12-3 or TRBV12-4 and TRBJ1-2; D is unclear. The clonotype was recovered from a woman aged 30 to 39 with Graves disease. The source material was peripheral blood mononuclear cells (PBMCs), sampled at new diagnosis, from a patient treated with antithyroid drugs. For the CDR3, the DNA is TGTGCCAGCAGTTTGAGGCGGAACTATGGCTACACCTTC. Its protein product is CASSLRRNYGYTF.